The rows below give T cell receptor beta chains drawn from one sample of a study of T cell clones after liver transplantation. The repertoire was sequenced with immunoSEQ multiplex PCR; TCRdb's copy has only in-frame clones and lacks some. In the table there are tens of thousands of clones, more than 90% of which are singletons. This sample comprised CD4+ T cells from blood, obtained before liver transplant. Receptors were obtained from a human donor who received a liver transplant. Each CDR3 is given with its conserved first and last residue. Each record gives: clone size, D gene, J gene, V gene, CDR3 DNA, CDR3 protein. A D gene is named only where the DNA matches it firmly. Only some rows state a clone size, as once, few, many or a class for expanded clones.

clone size: once
D gene: NA
J gene: TRBJ2-4
V gene: TRBV19
CDR3 DNA: TGTGCCAGTAGTATAGACAGGGGGGGATTCGGAGTTCAGTACTTC
CDR3 protein: CASSIDRGGFGVQYF

clone size: NA
D gene: NA
J gene: TRBJ2-1
V gene: TRBV5-1
CDR3 DNA: TGCGCCAGCAGCTTGGGACGGGGGGCCGGGACTCTATCCTACAATGAGCAGTTCTTC
CDR3 protein: CASSLGRGAGTLSYNEQFF

clone size: NA
D gene: NA
J gene: TRBJ2-1
V gene: TRBV25-1
CDR3 DNA: TGTGCCAGCAGTGAATCCGTCAAAGGAGGTTGGTACAATGAGCAGTTCTTC
CDR3 protein: CASSESVKGGWYNEQFF

clone size: NA
D gene: NA
J gene: TRBJ1-3
V gene: TRBV28
CDR3 DNA: TGTGCCAGCTTACCTCAAGGCTCCGGAAACACCATATATTTT
CDR3 protein: CASLPQGSGNTIYF

clone size: once
D gene: TRBD1
J gene: TRBJ2-7
V gene: TRBV19
CDR3 DNA: TGTGCCAGTAGTATAGAGGAGACAGGGGGCCTCTACGAGCAGTACTTC
CDR3 protein: CASSIEETGGLYEQYF

clone size: NA
D gene: TRBD1
J gene: TRBJ2-5
V gene: TRBV30
CDR3 DNA: TGTGCCCAAGCAGAAGGGGGCACAGAGACCCAGTACTTC
CDR3 protein: CAQAEGGTETQYF

clone size: NA
D gene: TRBD1
J gene: TRBJ1-1
V gene: TRBV11-3
CDR3 DNA: TGTGCCAGCAGCTCAAGGACAGGGAATGAAGCTTTCTTT
CDR3 protein: CASSSRTGNEAFF

clone size: NA
D gene: NA
J gene: TRBJ2-1
V gene: TRBV2
CDR3 DNA: TGTGCCAGCAGACGACAGGAATCCTACAATGAGCAGTTCTTC
CDR3 protein: CASRRQESYNEQFF

clone size: once
D gene: NA
J gene: TRBJ1-2
V gene: TRBV6-1
CDR3 DNA: TGTGCCATCTACCGGGTAAGCCCTAACTATGGCTACACCTTC
CDR3 protein: CAIYRVSPNYGYTF

clone size: NA
D gene: NA
J gene: TRBJ2-3
V gene: TRBV9
CDR3 DNA: TGTGCCAGCAGCGTATCGGGCGGCACAGATACGCAGTATTTT
CDR3 protein: CASSVSGGTDTQYF

clone size: NA
D gene: NA
J gene: TRBJ2-7
V gene: TRBV27
CDR3 DNA: TGTGCCAGCAGTTTAAATAGCGTACTCTACGAGCAGTACTTC
CDR3 protein: CASSLNSVLYEQYF

clone size: NA
D gene: NA
J gene: TRBJ1-4
V gene: TRBV6-5
CDR3 DNA: TGTGCCAGCAGTTACTCTGGTGTACTGGCTAATGAAAAACTGTTTTTT
CDR3 protein: CASSYSGVLANEKLFF

clone size: NA
D gene: NA
J gene: TRBJ1-2
V gene: TRBV21-1
CDR3 DNA: TGTGCCAGCAGCGAAAAAAGGACCTTGACAGGGAACTATGGCTACACCTTC
CDR3 protein: CASSEKRTLTGNYGYTF

clone size: NA
D gene: NA
J gene: TRBJ2-3
V gene: TRBV2
CDR3 DNA: TGTGCCAGCAAAGGGGCCGGGACGCAGTATTTT
CDR3 protein: CASKGAGTQYF

clone size: NA
D gene: NA
J gene: TRBJ2-1
V gene: TRBV11-2
CDR3 DNA: TGTGCCAGCAGCTTCCCCACACCCCCACCCAATGAGCAGTTCTTC
CDR3 protein: CASSFPTPPPNEQFF

clone size: once
D gene: NA
J gene: TRBJ1-1
V gene: TRBV5-8
CDR3 DNA: TGTGCCAGCAGCTTGGACGGGACCACTGAAGCTTTCTTT
CDR3 protein: CASSLDGTTEAFF

clone size: NA
D gene: NA
J gene: TRBJ2-1
V gene: TRBV4-1
CDR3 DNA: TGCGCCAGCAGCCAGGGAGCGCTGGCAAGCTCCTACAATGAGCAGTTCTTC
CDR3 protein: CASSQGALASSYNEQFF

clone size: NA
D gene: TRBD2
J gene: TRBJ2-1
V gene: TRBV9
CDR3 DNA: TGTGCCAGCAGCGTAGCCGCTAGCGGGAGTAATGACCCCTACAATGAGCAGTTCTTC
CDR3 protein: CASSVAASGSNDPYNEQFF

clone size: NA
D gene: NA
J gene: TRBJ2-1
V gene: TRBV9
CDR3 DNA: TGTGCCAGCAGCGGATTTTTGAATGAGCAGTTCTTC
CDR3 protein: CASSGFLNEQFF

clone size: NA
D gene: TRBD2
J gene: TRBJ2-3
V gene: TRBV5-6
CDR3 DNA: TGTGCCAGCAGCTTAAAGACTAGCGGGATAGATACGCAGTATTTT
CDR3 protein: CASSLKTSGIDTQYF

clone size: NA
D gene: NA
J gene: TRBJ2-3
V gene: TRBV7-2
CDR3 DNA: TGTGCCAGCAGCGCCGGGACCCGAGGTACGCAGTATTTT
CDR3 protein: CASSAGTRGTQYF

clone size: NA
D gene: NA
J gene: TRBJ1-1
V gene: TRBV18
CDR3 DNA: TGTGCCAGCTCCCCCCCTTCCATGGGGGACACTGAAGCTTTCTTT
CDR3 protein: CASSPPSMGDTEAFF

clone size: NA
D gene: NA
J gene: TRBJ1-1
V gene: TRBV12-5
CDR3 DNA: TGTGCTAGTGGTTTGGGGGGGGTTGGGAGCACTGAAGCTTTCTTT
CDR3 protein: CASGLGGVGSTEAFF

clone size: NA
D gene: NA
J gene: TRBJ2-1
V gene: TRBV18
CDR3 DNA: TGTGCCAGCTCACCAACCAGAGGTGAGCAGTTCTTC
CDR3 protein: CASSPTRGEQFF

clone size: NA
D gene: TRBD1
J gene: TRBJ1-4
V gene: TRBV6-5
CDR3 DNA: TGTGCCAGCAGTTACGTACAGGGGGATGAAAAACTGTTTTTT
CDR3 protein: CASSYVQGDEKLFF

clone size: once
D gene: NA
J gene: TRBJ1-5
V gene: TRBV6-5
CDR3 DNA: TGTGCCAGCAGTTACTCCAGGCCGGGTGGTAATCAGCCCCAGCATTTT
CDR3 protein: CASSYSRPGGNQPQHF

clone size: once
D gene: NA
J gene: TRBJ2-7
V gene: TRBV28
CDR3 DNA: TGTGCCAGCAGTTCAGATCCCGGCGAGCAGTACTTC
CDR3 protein: CASSSDPGEQYF

clone size: NA
D gene: NA
J gene: TRBJ1-1
V gene: TRBV9
CDR3 DNA: TGTGCCAGCAGCTCCCCCGGGGGGGCGAAAGCTTTCTTT
CDR3 protein: CASSSPGGAKAFF

clone size: NA
D gene: NA
J gene: TRBJ2-3
V gene: TRBV7-3
CDR3 DNA: TGTGCCAGCAGCTTATCACTTACTAGCACAGATACGCAGTATTTT
CDR3 protein: CASSLSLTSTDTQYF

clone size: few
D gene: NA
J gene: TRBJ1-2
V gene: TRBV9
CDR3 DNA: TGTGCCAGCAGCGTAGCTGCCCAGGGGCATGGCTACACCTTC
CDR3 protein: CASSVAAQGHGYTF

clone size: NA
D gene: NA
J gene: TRBJ2-5
V gene: TRBV6-6
CDR3 DNA: TGTGCCAGCAGTTATGGACAGAGACAAGAGACCCAGTACTTC
CDR3 protein: CASSYGQRQETQYF

clone size: NA
D gene: NA
J gene: TRBJ2-2
V gene: TRBV5-1
CDR3 DNA: TGCGCCAGCAGCCTCAGGGGCCTCCAGCTCACCGGGGAGCTGTTTTTT
CDR3 protein: CASSLRGLQLTGELFF

clone size: NA
D gene: TRBD2
J gene: TRBJ2-5
V gene: TRBV18
CDR3 DNA: TGTGCCAGCTCACCATTTGCGGGAGCCAACGGGGAGACCCAGTACTTC
CDR3 protein: CASSPFAGANGETQYF

clone size: NA
D gene: NA
J gene: TRBJ2-1
V gene: TRBV4-1
CDR3 DNA: TGCGCCAGCAGCCAACGAGGGGCAGAACCCCGCAATGAGCAGTTCTTC
CDR3 protein: CASSQRGAEPRNEQFF

clone size: NA
D gene: NA
J gene: TRBJ2-1
V gene: TRBV2
CDR3 DNA: TGTGCCAGCAGTGAAACCCCCAACAGGGCCTCCTACAATGAGCAGTTCTTC
CDR3 protein: CASSETPNRASYNEQFF

clone size: NA
D gene: NA
J gene: TRBJ2-2
V gene: TRBV10-2
CDR3 DNA: TGCGCCAGCAGTCGGGACACCAACACCGGGGAGCTGTTTTTT
CDR3 protein: CASSRDTNTGELFF

clone size: NA
D gene: NA
J gene: TRBJ1-2
V gene: TRBV7-3
CDR3 DNA: TGTGCCAGCAGCTTATGGACCCCATGGGGGTATGGCTACACCTTC
CDR3 protein: CASSLWTPWGYGYTF

clone size: once
D gene: NA
J gene: TRBJ2-5
V gene: TRBV5-4
CDR3 DNA: TGTGCCAGCAGCTTTGGGGAGGCGGGGGAGACCCAGTACTTC
CDR3 protein: CASSFGEAGETQYF

clone size: NA
D gene: TRBD1
J gene: TRBJ2-3
V gene: TRBV2
CDR3 DNA: TGTGCCAGCAGTTCTCCGGGACAGGGGACCGATACGCAGTATTTT
CDR3 protein: CASSSPGQGTDTQYF

clone size: NA
D gene: TRBD1
J gene: TRBJ2-7
V gene: TRBV2
CDR3 DNA: TGTGCCAGCGCCGGGACAGGGCCGGGGGAGCAGTACTTC
CDR3 protein: CASAGTGPGEQYF

clone size: NA
D gene: NA
J gene: TRBJ2-7
V gene: TRBV11-3
CDR3 DNA: TGTGCCAGCGGGGTGAGTGGGACCCCCGAGCAGTACTTC
CDR3 protein: CASGVSGTPEQYF

clone size: NA
D gene: NA
J gene: TRBJ2-1
V gene: TRBV28
CDR3 DNA: TGTGCCAGCAGTCCCAGGGACGAGCAGTTCTTC
CDR3 protein: CASSPRDEQFF

clone size: NA
D gene: NA
J gene: TRBJ1-2
V gene: TRBV5-4
CDR3 DNA: TGTGCCAGCAGCTTGGTTCAGGGTCTCAGCTATGGCTACACCTTC
CDR3 protein: CASSLVQGLSYGYTF

clone size: NA
D gene: TRBD1
J gene: TRBJ1-4
V gene: TRBV28
CDR3 DNA: TGTGCCAGCAGCGACAGACAGGGTCTTAATGAAAAACTGTTTTTT
CDR3 protein: CASSDRQGLNEKLFF

clone size: NA
D gene: TRBD2
J gene: TRBJ2-5
V gene: TRBV27
CDR3 DNA: TGTGCCAGCAGTTCCTATAGCGGGATAGGGGAGACCCAGTACTTC
CDR3 protein: CASSSYSGIGETQYF

clone size: NA
D gene: NA
J gene: TRBJ2-5
V gene: TRBV7-2
CDR3 DNA: TGTGCCAGCAGCTTACAAGAGACCCAGTACTTC
CDR3 protein: CASSLQETQYF

clone size: NA
D gene: NA
J gene: TRBJ2-7
V gene: TRBV5-5
CDR3 DNA: TGTGCCAGCAGCTTTTTAACCTCCTACGAGCAGTACTTC
CDR3 protein: CASSFLTSYEQYF

clone size: NA
D gene: TRBD2
J gene: TRBJ2-7
V gene: TRBV7-9
CDR3 DNA: TGTGCCAGCAGCCCGCCTAGCGGATCCTACGAGCAGTACTTC
CDR3 protein: CASSPPSGSYEQYF

clone size: once
D gene: NA
J gene: TRBJ2-7
V gene: TRBV15
CDR3 DNA: TGTGCCACCAGCAGAGATAGCTCAGAGCAGTACTTC
CDR3 protein: CATSRDSSEQYF

clone size: NA
D gene: TRBD2
J gene: TRBJ2-1
V gene: TRBV9
CDR3 DNA: TGTGCCAGCAGCGCCGGACTAGCCCACTCCTACAATGAGCAGTTCTTC
CDR3 protein: CASSAGLAHSYNEQFF

clone size: NA
D gene: NA
J gene: TRBJ1-2
V gene: TRBV5-6
CDR3 DNA: TGTGCCAGCAGCTTGGTGGAAAACTATGGCTACACCTTC
CDR3 protein: CASSLVENYGYTF

clone size: NA
D gene: NA
J gene: TRBJ1-4
V gene: TRBV2
CDR3 DNA: TGTGCCGGGAAACAGGACTCGAGAGAAAAACTGTTTTTT
CDR3 protein: CAGKQDSREKLFF

clone size: NA
D gene: TRBD1
J gene: TRBJ2-5
V gene: TRBV7-9
CDR3 DNA: TGTGCCAGCATCAGGACAGGGGGAGAGACCCAGTACTTC
CDR3 protein: CASIRTGGETQYF

clone size: NA
D gene: NA
J gene: TRBJ2-1
V gene: TRBV6-5
CDR3 DNA: TGTGCCAGCAGTTACTCCCTTGATTCTGAGCAGTTCTTC
CDR3 protein: CASSYSLDSEQFF